This T cell receptor beta chain originates from a study of T cells in women clearing cervical HPV infection. As for this clone: The read ends 3 residues early relative to the CDR3; the germline J gene fills the gap.

Measured with immunoSEQ multiplex PCR; TCRdb has only the in-frame clones, and not every one. The sample holds around 30,000 clones. Germline-derived CDR1 and CDR2 are SGHTA and FQGTGA. The CDR3 covers 14 residues. Trimming left V 2 bases short and J 2 bases short, with 9 bases between. Sequenced input: blood buffy coat. The sequence was obtained from a woman between 18 and 70 years old with a cervical HPV16 infection that either progressed to CIN3+ or cleared (not recorded which). The chain joins TRBV7-3 to TRBJ1-2; D ambiguous. Incomplete CDR3 DNA: TGTGCCAGCAGCTTAGGGTTGGGCAACTATGGC. Protein sequence: CASSLGLGNYG. The complete CDR3 protein is CASSLGLGNYGYTF.